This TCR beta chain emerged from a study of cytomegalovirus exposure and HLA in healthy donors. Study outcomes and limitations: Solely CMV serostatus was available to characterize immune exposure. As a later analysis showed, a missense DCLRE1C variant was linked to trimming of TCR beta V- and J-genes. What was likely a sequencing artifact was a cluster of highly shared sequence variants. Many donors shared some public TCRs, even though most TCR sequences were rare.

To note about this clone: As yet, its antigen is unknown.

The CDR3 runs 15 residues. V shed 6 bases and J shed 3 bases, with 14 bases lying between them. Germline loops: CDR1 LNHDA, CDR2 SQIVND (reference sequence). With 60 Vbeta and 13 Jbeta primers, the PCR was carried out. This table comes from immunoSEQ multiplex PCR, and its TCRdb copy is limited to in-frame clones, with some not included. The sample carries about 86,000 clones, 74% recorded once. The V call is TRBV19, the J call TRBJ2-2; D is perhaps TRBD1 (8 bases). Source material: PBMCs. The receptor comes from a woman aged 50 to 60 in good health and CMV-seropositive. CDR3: CASRTTGGDTGELFF. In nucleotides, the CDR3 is TGTGCCAGTAGAACTACAGGGGGGGACACCGGGGAGCTGTTTTTT.